The 18 T cell receptor beta chains presented below share a single source sample, sequenced in a study of blood T cell repertoires in COVID-19. Only in-frame clones appear in the TCRdb table, and some are missing; sequencing was by immunoSEQ multiplex PCR. The sample holds roughly 450,000 clones, about 90% seen once. Sequenced input: PBMCs or T cells enriched from blood (not recorded which). The receptors originated from a man in his late teens or twenties who had recovered from COVID-19.

V is TRBV5-1 and J is TRBJ2-3, with TRBD2 as a possible D gene (5 bases). The germline V gene encodes CDR1 SGHRS and CDR2 YFSETQ. The V end lost 0 bases, the J end lost 4 bases, and 12 bases lay between the germline ends. This CDR3 region has 15 residues. CDR3 sequence reads: CASSLGGRGPDTQYF. The CDR3 DNA follows: TGCGCCAGCAGCTTGGGTGGGAGAGGGCCAGATACGCAGTATTTT.

The V call is TRBV18, the J call TRBJ1-4; 10 positions match TRBD1. The germline V gene encodes CDR1 KGHSH and CDR2 LQKENI. V trimming: 4 bases; J trimming: 3 bases; junction bases outside the gene matches: 8. CDR3 length equals 17 residues. The CDR3 sequence is CASSLWGQGSSNEKLFF. CDR3 DNA: TGTGCCAGCTCACTCTGGGGACAGGGGTCGTCTAATGAAAAACTGTTTTTT. The complete variable domain, with remaining parts taken from reference TRBV18 and TRBJ1-4, reads NAGVMQNPRHLVRRRGQEARLRCSPMKGHSHVYWYRQLPEEGLKFMVYLQKENIIDESGMPKERFSAEFPKEGPSILRIQQVVRGDSAAYFCASSLWGQGSSNEKLFFGSGTQLSVL.

The V gene is TRBV12-3 or TRBV12-4, the J gene TRBJ1-2; D is uncertain. This CDR3 is built from 13 residues. Trimming left V 6 bases short and J 3 bases short, with 11 bases between. The CDR3 protein is CASRSFLDYGYTF. The CDR3 DNA follows: TGTGCCAGCAGATCCTTCCTAGACTATGGCTACACCTTC.

The chain employs TRBV11-2 and TRBJ1-2; unclear D gene. This CDR3 region has 14 residues. From germline, CDR1 is SGHAT and CDR2 FQNNGV. Trimming stripped 2 bases from V and 6 bases from J, with 13 bases between. Here the CDR3 reads CASSLRVGSHGYTF. DNA of the CDR3: TGTGCCAGCAGCTTACGGGTAGGGAGTCATGGCTACACCTTC.

V is TRBV3-1 (or the pseudogene TRBV3-2) and J is TRBJ2-5, with 10 bases aligning to TRBD2. V gave up 4 bases and J gave up 5 bases; unmatched junction bases: 19. Germline CDR1 reads LGHDT; CDR2 reads YNNKEL (reference sequence). This CDR3 comprises 19 residues. The CDR3 DNA follows: TGTGCCAGCAGCCCCCGCGAGGGTAGCGGGGGGATGTGGGACGAGACCCAGTACTTC. Translating it yields CASSPREGSGGMWDETQYF.

The chain has TRBV18 and TRBJ1-4, with 9 bases lining up with TRBD1. Germline assignment: CDR1 KGHSH and CDR2 LQKENI. The CDR3 is made up of 16 amino acids. The junction had 10 bases not matched to a gene; V was cut back by 3 bases and J by 8 bases. DNA for the CDR3: TGTGCCAGCTCACCCTCCGGGGGACAGGGCGGCGAAAAACTGTTTTTT. This encodes CASSPSGGQGGEKLFF.

V is TRBV18 and J is TRBJ1-1; TRBD1 aligns across 7 bases. Germline V gene lookup returns CDR1 KGHSH and CDR2 LQKENI. The V and J ends lost 2 bases and 4 bases, in that order; junction bases with no gene match: 10. This CDR3 has 16 amino acids. CDR3 sequence reads: CASSPVFQGVGTEAFF. As DNA, the CDR3 is TGTGCCAGCTCACCAGTATTTCAGGGGGTCGGCACTGAAGCTTTCTTT.

The chain uses TRBV6-5 and TRBJ2-7, with 7 bases identical to TRBD2. CDR3 size: 14 residues. The V segment lost 8 bases and the J segment 10 bases; nucleotides outside the gene matches: 17. Per germline, CDR1 MNHEY and CDR2 SVGAGI. DNA of the CDR3: TGTGCCAGCGCCTCGGGAGGTCAGGGCCCACTACAGTACTTC. Its protein is CASASGGQGPLQYF.

A remark on this clone: Different DNA sequences within this sample yield the same CDR3. The chain joins TRBV24-1 to TRBJ2-2; 11 bases fit TRBD1. Per germline, CDR1 KGHDR and CDR2 SFDVKD. The CDR3 contains 16 residues. The junction had 5 bases not matched to a gene; V was cut back by 3 bases and J by 6 bases. This CDR3 reads CATSDPGQGGPGELFF. As DNA, the CDR3 is TGTGCCACCAGTGATCCGGGACAGGGGGGTCCCGGGGAGCTGTTTTTT.

The chain joins TRBV7-2 to TRBJ2-1; 7 nucleotides line up with TRBD2. Per germline, CDR1 SGHTA and CDR2 FQGNSA. V lost 5 bases, J lost 7 bases, and 8 bases stayed unmatched. The CDR3 length is 14 residues. CDR3 residues: CASSLGLVGNEQFF. CDR3 DNA: TGTGCCAGCAGCCTCGGACTAGTGGGGAATGAGCAGTTCTTC.

The rearrangement joins TRBV5-3 to TRBJ1-5; weak D call: TRBD1 (5 bases). TRBV5-3 is noted as an ORF with a role that remains uncertain. V was shortened by 0 bases and J by 2 bases, with 15 bases between the two germline ends. The CDR3 runs 17 residues. The CDR3 DNA reads TGTGCCAGAAGCTTGGCCGCCTGGGGCGGGGGCAATCAGCCCCAGCATTTT. Residues: CARSLAAWGGGNQPQHF.

This clone appeared a single time. The chain couples TRBV9 to TRBJ1-3; D possibly corresponds to TRBD1 (5 bases). This CDR3 is built from 13 residues. V was cut by 0 bases and J by 10 bases, with 11 bases left in between. Germline values: CDR1 SGDLS, CDR2 YYNGEE. Here the CDR3 reads CASSVGEGRTIYF. The CDR3 bases are TGTGCCAGCAGCGTAGGGGAGGGACGGACCATATATTTT. Full variable domain (missing parts from reference TRBV9 and TRBJ1-3): DSGVTQTPKHLITATGQRVTLRCSPRSGDLSVYWYQQSLDQGLQFLIQYYNGEERAKGNILERFSAQQFPDLHSELNLSSLELGDSALYFCASSVGEGRTIYFGEGSWLTVV.

The chain links TRBV14 to TRBJ1-2, with D maybe TRBD1 (6 bases). Looked up from germline, CDR1 is SGHDN and CDR2 is FVKESK. V gave up 0 bases and J gave up 4 bases, with 21 bases separating them. The CDR3 is 18 residues long. CDR3 sequence (DNA): TGTGCCAGCAGCCAAGATCTGAAGGGCAGGGGTATTGGCTATGGCTACACCTTC. Protein: CASSQDLKGRGIGYGYTF.

This chain uses TRBV5-6 with TRBJ2-1, with D unclear. V lost 0 bases and J 0 bases, leaving 7 bases between the germline ends. This CDR3 has 15 residues. The germline gives CDR1 SGHDT, CDR2 YYEEEE. CDR3 loop: CASSLVRSSYNEQFF. The CDR3 DNA is TGTGCCAGCAGCTTGGTGAGGAGCTCCTACAATGAGCAGTTCTTC.

The chain carries TRBV9 and TRBJ2-1; D perhaps matches TRBD2 (6 bases). The CDR3 contains 16 residues. Germline CDR1 is SGDLS and CDR2 is YYNGEE. Deletions cut 3 bases from V and 4 bases from J, with 17 bases between. Written as DNA, the CDR3 is TGTGCCAGCAGCGAGGGCTCAGCGGGCTTATACAATGAGCAGTTCTTC. Translated, it gives CASSEGSAGLYNEQFF.

This chain uses TRBV7-9 with TRBJ2-1, with 12 nucleotides matching TRBD2. Unmatched junction bases numbered 6, after V lost 6 bases and J lost 3 bases. Germline lookup yields CDR1 SEHNR and CDR2 FQNEAQ (reference sequence). This CDR3 is 16 amino acids long. CDR3 loop: CASRQTTSGSYNEQFF. CDR3 nucleotide sequence: TGTGCCAGCAGGCAAACGACTAGCGGGAGCTACAATGAGCAGTTCTTC. The full variable domain, in which reference TRBV7-9 and TRBJ2-1 provide the parts outside the CDR3, is DTGVSQNPRHKITKRGQNVTFRCDPISEHNRLYWYRQTLGQGPEFLTYFQNEAQLEKSRLLSDRFSAERPKGSFSTLEIQRTEQGDSAMYLCASRQTTSGSYNEQFFGPGTRLTVL.

V gene TRBV19 combines with J gene TRBJ1-6; D not certain. Germline V lookup: CDR1 LNHDA, CDR2 SQIVND (reference sequence). Deletions cut 5 bases from V and 13 bases from J, with 15 bases between. The CDR3 extends over 13 amino acids. CDR3 region: CASSPDMILPLHF. CDR3 DNA: TGTGCCAGTAGTCCAGACATGATTCTCCCCCTCCACTTT.

This chain links TRBV27 with TRBJ1-3, with a weak D call TRBD1 (5 bases). This CDR3 is 15 amino acids long. V lost 5 bases, J lost 4 bases, and 15 bases lay in between. In germline, CDR1 is MNHEY, CDR2 SMNVEV (reference sequence). The CDR3 DNA reads as TGTGCCAGCAGTCCAGGGTCTTCCTCCGGAAACACCATATATTTT. It yields the protein CASSPGSSSGNTIYF.